The 2 T cell receptor beta chains below were found in one sample sequenced in a study of T cells after yellow fever vaccination. In TCRdb, the 5' RACE reads were re-called with MiXCR into one record per CDR3 protein. The data show some 240,000 distinct CDR3 sequences, with 3.6% seen just once and under 20% held by the top ten. The sample consisted of PBMCs, taken 15 days after the yellow fever booster vaccination. The receptor source for this set is a man aged 18 to 29 who received the YFV17D yellow fever vaccine.

This clonotype was seen ten or more times. The chain is built from TRBV20-1 and TRBJ2-5; possibly TRBD1 for D (6 bases). CDR1 is DFQATT and CDR2 is SNEGSKA in the germline V gene (reference sequence). Trimming shortened V by 6 bases and J by 10 bases, and 9 bases separated the two germline ends. The CDR3 is 9 amino acids. In DNA, the CDR3 is TGCAGTGCGCCGGGACACCAGTACTTC. Protein sequence: CSAPGHQYF.

This clonotype was seen ten or more times. The chain links TRBV5-5 to TRBJ1-4; tentative D call: TRBD1 (6 bases). CDR3 size: 14 residues. Looked up from germline, CDR1 is SGHKS and CDR2 is YYEKEE (reference sequence). V was pared by 4 bases and J by 7 bases, with 14 bases between. In DNA, the CDR3 is TGTGCCAGCAGCAGATCAGGGGAAGGTGAAAAACTGTTTTTT. It is translated as CASSRSGEGEKLFF. Supplemented by reference TRBV5-5 and TRBJ1-4, the full variable domain reads DAGVTQSPTHLIKTRGQQVTLRCSPISGHKSVSWYQQVLGQGPQFIFQYYEKEERGRGNFPDRFSARQFPNYSSELNVNALLLGDSALYLCASSRSGEGEKLFFGSGTQLSVL.